This T cell receptor (beta chain) was sequenced for a study of glioma-infiltrating T cells. Study observations and caveats: Only very few CDR3 sequences appeared in both tissue and blood. Gliomas, especially low-grade, showed above-expected tissue-blood divergence; non-neoplastic patients showed below.

TCR alpha and beta CDR3 regions were amplified from RNA using iRepertoire nested multiplex PCR. One-step reverse transcription and amplification started from about 100-400 ng of tissue mRNA or PBMC total RNA. TCRdb re-called the multiplex PCR reads through MiXCR, storing one row per CDR3 protein. The table lists over 90,000 distinct CDR3 sequences, around 29% of them singletons. Germline lookup yields CDR1 SGHVS and CDR2 FNYEAQ. Trimming cost V 4 bases and J 14 bases, with 20 bases left between them. The CDR3 consists of 13 residues. The sample holds many counts of this clonotype. The antigen is unknown.

Source material: glioma tissue, nonneoplastic brain tissue, or PBMCs (not recorded which). The chain couples TRBV7-6 to TRBJ2-5; no clear D. The source of this sequence is a human donor with low-grade glioma or glioblastoma, undergoing nonglioma brain surgery, or in good health (not recorded which). The CDR3 loop is CASSSPTRQEFYF. CDR3 coding DNA: TGTGCCAGCAGCTCCCCTACCCGACAAGAGTTTTACTTC. Based on the CDR3 plus reference TRBV7-6 and TRBJ2-5, the full variable domain is GAGVSQSPRYKVTKRGQDVALRCDPISGHVSLYWYRQALGQGPEFLTYFNYEAQQDKSGLPNDRFSAERPEGSISTLTIQRTEQRDSAMYRCASSSPTRQEFYFGPGTRLLVL.